This T cell receptor (beta chain) appears in the sequencing data of a study of OX40 agonist ivuxolimab in advanced cancers. Regarding the complete study: The costimulatory receptor OX40 (CD134) was targeted by ivuxolimab, a fully human IgG2 agonistic monoclonal antibody. Patients were allowed to have had prior anti-PD-1, anti-PD-L1 or anti-CTLA-4 therapy, and 40% of the dose-escalation patients had previously received checkpoint inhibitors. The paper reports the monotherapy dose-escalation portion (N ≈ 52 patients) of the phase I ivuxolimab trial. Partial responses were achieved by three dose-escalation patients, of whom one had hepatocellular carcinoma and two had cutaneous melanoma. The point of sequencing TCRbeta in the periphery was to test whether ivuxolimab changed TCR sequence diversity and drove clonal T-cell expansion. Intravenous ivuxolimab was administered to patients every 2 weeks at six dose levels: 0.01, 0.1, 0.3, 1.5, 3 and 10 mg/kg. In the dose-escalation cohort, more than 75% of patients were male, and the mean age was approximately 60 years, with a range of roughly 20 to 79. Among the roughly 54 dose-escalation patients, around 20 had hepatocellular carcinoma, roughly 15 melanoma, 9 renal cell carcinoma and 9 head and neck cancer. Paper-wide results and their limitations: Which antigens the clonally expanded peripheral T cells were specific for was not determined. At doses of 0.1 to 3.0 mg/kg, clonal expansion of both CD4+ and CD8+ T cells in blood was seen between baseline and week 6. In the 0.1-3.0 mg/kg groups, partial responders had among the lowest normalized peripheral clonal expansion, particularly in CD8+ T cells. After ivuxolimab, expanded clones were on average more numerous among CD8+ T cells than among CD4+ T cells. Low levels of normalized T-cell clonal expansion were also seen in some patients who did not respond.

Genomic DNA was isolated from the sorted cells so that the TCRbeta CDR3 region could be sequenced. The immunoSEQ Assay was used for sequencing of TCRbeta CDR3 regions. TCRdb stores this immuneACCESS table with in-frame sequences only. Part of the clones is absent; in the studies checked, under half of the shortfall reflects unresolved V genes, and no reason is known for the rest. For this sample there are more than 70,000 clones; just over 90% appear just once. The top ten clones comprise about 13% of the sample. From the cysteine through the phenylalanine, the CDR3 covers 14 amino acids. Kept here is only the CDR3 DNA, which spans 42 bases and is read in frame from base 1. A distance of 7 bases separates the germline ends of V and J, which lose 1 base and 0 bases respectively. CDR1 SGHVS and CDR2 FQNEAQ were looked up in the germline V gene. Patients with a history of autoimmune disease or receiving systemic immunosuppression were excluded from the trial. Peripheral blood for TCR sequencing was drawn from every dose cohort at baseline, at cycle 4 day 1 and at cycle 7 day 1. Samples were obtained from an open-label, multicenter, first-in-human phase I dose-escalation trial of ivuxolimab. Adults with locally advanced or metastatic melanoma, renal cell carcinoma, hepatocellular carcinoma or head and neck squamous cell carcinoma were enrolled in the trial. Before TCR sequencing, CD4+ T cells and CD8+ T cells were sorted from peripheral blood as separate populations.

As to this clone: Its recognized antigen is unknown. Base qualities are not recorded, but no much larger clone differs from it by a single base.

The sequence was obtained from an adult with an advanced solid tumor such as melanoma, head and neck, liver or kidney cancer. The rearrangement joined TRBV7-8 to TRBJ2-7, with the identity of the D gene unclear. The source material was CD4+ or CD8+ T cells sorted from blood, sampled in a trial of the OX40 agonist ivuxolimab. In nucleotide form, the sequence is TGTGCCAGCAGCTTAGTGATAGGCTCCTACGAGCAGTACTTC. Translation gives CASSLVIGSYEQYF.